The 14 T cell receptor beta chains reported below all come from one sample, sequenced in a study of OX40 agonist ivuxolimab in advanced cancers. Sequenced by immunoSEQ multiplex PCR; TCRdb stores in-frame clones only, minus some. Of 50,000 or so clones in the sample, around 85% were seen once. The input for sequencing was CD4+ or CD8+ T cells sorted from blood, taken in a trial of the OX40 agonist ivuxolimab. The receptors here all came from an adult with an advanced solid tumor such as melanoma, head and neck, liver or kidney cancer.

In DNA form, the CDR3 reads TGTGCCAGCAGGGGTCAGGGACAGGGATCCTACGAGCAGTACTTC. This sequence encodes CASRGQGQGSYEQYF. The chain has TRBV6-1 and TRBJ2-7; 9 bases map to TRBD1. J lost 1 base, V lost 6 bases, and 7 bases had no gene match. Germline loops: CDR1 MNHNS, CDR2 SASEGT. This CDR3 contains 15 residues.

CDR3 residues: CASSFGGGYSNQPQHF. As DNA, the CDR3 is TGTGCCAGCAGTTTTGGAGGGGGCTATAGCAATCAGCCCCAGCATTTT. The V gene is TRBV28, the J gene TRBJ1-5, with TRBD1 identical over 7 bases. V lost 3 bases to trimming and J lost 0 bases; unmatched junction nucleotides: 5. The CDR3 spans 16 residues. The germline gives CDR1 MDHEN, CDR2 SYDVKM.

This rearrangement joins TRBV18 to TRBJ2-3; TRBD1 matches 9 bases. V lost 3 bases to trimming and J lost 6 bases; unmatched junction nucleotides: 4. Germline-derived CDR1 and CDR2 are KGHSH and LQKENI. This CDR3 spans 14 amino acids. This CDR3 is CASSPGQGSDTQYF. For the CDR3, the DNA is TGTGCCAGCTCACCGGGACAGGGATCGGATACGCAGTATTTT. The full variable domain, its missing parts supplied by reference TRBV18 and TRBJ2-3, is NAGVMQNPRHLVRRRGQEARLRCSPMKGHSHVYWYRQLPEEGLKFMVYLQKENIIDESGMPKERFSAEFPKEGPSILRIQQVVRGDSAAYFCASSPGQGSDTQYFGPGTRLTVL.

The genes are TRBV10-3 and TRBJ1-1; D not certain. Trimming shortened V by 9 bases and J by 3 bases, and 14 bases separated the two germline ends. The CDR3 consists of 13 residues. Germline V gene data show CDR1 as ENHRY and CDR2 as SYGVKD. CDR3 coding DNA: TGTGCCATAACCCTCCAGCGAGACACTGAAGCTTTCTTT. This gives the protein CAITLQRDTEAFF.

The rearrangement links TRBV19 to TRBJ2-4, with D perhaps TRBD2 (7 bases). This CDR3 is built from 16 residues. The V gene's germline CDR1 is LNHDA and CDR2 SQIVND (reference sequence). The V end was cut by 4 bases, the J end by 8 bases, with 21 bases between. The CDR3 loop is CASSTASRGGRDIQYF. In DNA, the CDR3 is TGTGCCAGTAGTACCGCGAGCAGGGGAGGGAGGGACATTCAGTACTTC. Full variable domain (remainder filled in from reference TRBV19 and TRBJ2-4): DGGITQSPKYLFRKEGQNVTLSCEQNLNHDAMYWYRQDPGQGLRLIYYSQIVNDFQKGDIAEGYSVSREKKESFPLTVTSAQKNPTAFYLCASSTASRGGRDIQYFGAGTRLSVL.

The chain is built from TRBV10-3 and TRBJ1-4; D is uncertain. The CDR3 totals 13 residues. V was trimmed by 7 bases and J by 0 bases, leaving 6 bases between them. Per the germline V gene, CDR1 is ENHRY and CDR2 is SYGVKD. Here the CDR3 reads CAIKDATNEKLFF. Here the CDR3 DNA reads TGTGCCATCAAAGACGCAACTAATGAAAAACTGTTTTTT.

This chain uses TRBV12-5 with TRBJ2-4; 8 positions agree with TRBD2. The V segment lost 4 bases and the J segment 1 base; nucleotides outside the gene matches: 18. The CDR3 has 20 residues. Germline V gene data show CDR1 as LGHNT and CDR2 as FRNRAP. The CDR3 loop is CASGSGGAAISGEAKNIQYF. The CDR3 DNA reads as TGTGCTAGTGGTTCCGGGGGGGCAGCTATTAGCGGCGAGGCCAAAAACATTCAGTACTTC.

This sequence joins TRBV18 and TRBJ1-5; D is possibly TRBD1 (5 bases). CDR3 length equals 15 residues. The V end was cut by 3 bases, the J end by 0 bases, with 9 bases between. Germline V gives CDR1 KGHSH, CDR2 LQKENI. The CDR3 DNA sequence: TGTGCCAGCTCACCGGGGGGGGGTAGCAATCAGCCCCAGCATTTT. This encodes CASSPGGGSNQPQHF. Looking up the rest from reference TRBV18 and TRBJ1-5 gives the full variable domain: NAGVMQNPRHLVRRRGQEARLRCSPMKGHSHVYWYRQLPEEGLKFMVYLQKENIIDESGMPKERFSAEFPKEGPSILRIQQVVRGDSAAYFCASSPGGGSNQPQHFGDGTRLSIL.

CDR3 amino acids: CASSLDVMAEAFF. CDR3 nucleotide sequence: TGCGCCAGCAGCTTGGACGTGATGGCTGAAGCTTTCTTT. This chain uses TRBV5-1 with TRBJ1-1; D gene uncertain. Germline CDR1 is SGHRS and CDR2 is YFSETQ. V was cut by 0 bases and J by 6 bases, with 9 bases left in between. This CDR3 comprises 13 residues.

CDR3 DNA: TGTGCCAGCATCGGGGTAGCGGGGGTCTATGAGCAGTTCTTC. Translated: CASIGVAGVYEQFF. The rearrangement joins TRBV6-1 to TRBJ2-1, with 9 bases aligning to TRBD2. Germline-derived CDR1 and CDR2 are MNHNS and SASEGT. The ends lost 7 bases at V and 8 bases at J; junction bases unmatched: 9. The CDR3 runs to 14 residues.

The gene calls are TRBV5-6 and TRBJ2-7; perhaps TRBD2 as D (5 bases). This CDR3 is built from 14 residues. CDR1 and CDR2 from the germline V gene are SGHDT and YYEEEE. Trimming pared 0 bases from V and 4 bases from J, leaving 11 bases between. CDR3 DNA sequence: TGTGCCAGCAGCTTGGCCGGGGTTGATTACGAGCAGTACTTC. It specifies CASSLAGVDYEQYF.

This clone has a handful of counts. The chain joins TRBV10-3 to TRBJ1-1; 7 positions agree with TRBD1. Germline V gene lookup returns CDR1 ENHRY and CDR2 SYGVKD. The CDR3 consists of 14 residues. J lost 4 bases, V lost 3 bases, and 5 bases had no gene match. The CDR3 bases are TGTGCCATCAGTGACCCGACAGGGAGCACTGAAGCTTTCTTT. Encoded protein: CAISDPTGSTEAFF.

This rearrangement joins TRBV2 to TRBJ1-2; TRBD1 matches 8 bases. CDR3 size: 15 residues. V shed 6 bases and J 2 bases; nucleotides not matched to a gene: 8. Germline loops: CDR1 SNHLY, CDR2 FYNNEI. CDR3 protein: CASRVDRGYNYGYTF. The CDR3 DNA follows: TGTGCCAGCAGAGTCGACAGGGGCTACAACTATGGCTACACCTTC.

The DNA for the CDR3 is TGTGCCAGTAGTGGAGGTGGCCGAAGCGCTGAAGCTTTCTTT. It yields the protein CASSGGGRSAEAFF. This chain joins TRBV19 and TRBJ1-1; D not certain. The CDR3 is made up of 14 amino acids. CDR1 and CDR2 (germline): LNHDA, SQIVND (reference sequence). V lost 5 bases, J lost 6 bases, and 16 bases lay in between.